Each of the 17 T cell receptor beta chains below was sequenced from the same sample in a study of cytomegalovirus exposure and HLA in healthy donors. The study ran its PCR with 60 Vbeta and 13 Jbeta primers. Some clones are missing from TCRdb's copy, which holds only in-frame ones; the method was immunoSEQ multiplex PCR. Among approximately 100,000 clones, nearly 80% were seen once, and the ten largest hold around 3.8%. The sequencing sample was made of PBMCs. The receptors were sampled from a woman aged 40 to 49 in good health and CMV-seronegative.

This clone was found many times. This chain links TRBV7-9 with TRBJ2-1; 9 nucleotides agree with TRBD1. There are 16 residues in the CDR3. J was trimmed by 2 bases and V by 4 bases; bases with no gene match: 6. CDR1 and CDR2 from the germline V gene are SEHNR and FQNEAQ (reference sequence). The CDR3 loop reads CASSSSGTGPYNEQFF. DNA for the CDR3: TGTGCCAGCAGCTCGTCCGGGACAGGGCCCTACAATGAGCAGTTCTTC. The full variable domain, completed using reference TRBV7-9 and TRBJ2-1, is DTGVSQNPRHKITKRGQNVTFRCDPISEHNRLYWYRQTLGQGPEFLTYFQNEAQLEKSRLLSDRFSAERPKGSFSTLEIQRTEQGDSAMYLCASSSSGTGPYNEQFFGPGTRLTVL.

The genes are TRBV7-6 and TRBJ2-7; TRBD1 aligns across 7 bases. The germline V gene encodes CDR1 SGHVS and CDR2 FNYEAQ. The V gene end was trimmed by 1 base and the J gene end by 3 bases; junction bases not matched to a gene: 6. The CDR3 sequence is 15 residues long. The CDR3 DNA follows: TGTGCCAGCAGCTTAGAGACAGGGTCTGACTACGAGCAGTACTTC. Amino acids: CASSLETGSDYEQYF.

The J gene is TRBJ1-5, the V gene TRBV2; D unclear. Trimming removed 6 bases at V and 3 bases at J, with 12 bases between. The CDR3 runs to 14 residues. Germline V gene data show CDR1 as SNHLY and CDR2 as FYNNEI. In DNA form, the CDR3 reads TGTGCCAGCAGATTTCTTATGTCCAATCAGCCCCAGCATTTT. Residues: CASRFLMSNQPQHF.

V usage is TRBV5-1 and J usage is TRBJ1-2, with TRBD1 as a possible D gene (5 bases). Germline CDR1 reads SGHRS; CDR2 reads YFSETQ. The CDR3 is made up of 12 amino acids. Trimming removed 3 bases from V and 5 bases from J, with 8 bases in between. CDR3: CASSSSGYGYTF. DNA for the CDR3: TGCGCCAGCAGCTCCTCAGGGTATGGCTACACCTTC.

This chain joins TRBV5-1 and TRBJ1-6; TRBD1 is a possible D gene (6 bases). CDR1 and CDR2 (germline): SGHRS, YFSETQ. The CDR3 is 15 amino acids. The V gene lost 1 base and the J gene lost 6 bases, with 11 bases spanning the gap. The CDR3 is CASSLRDNLNSPLHF. DNA of the CDR3: TGCGCCAGCAGCTTGCGGGACAACCTTAATTCACCCCTCCACTTT. The full variable domain, rest sourced from reference TRBV5-1 and TRBJ1-6, is KAGVTQTPRYLIKTRGQQVTLSCSPISGHRSVSWYQQTPGQGLQFLFEYFSETQRNKGNFPGRFSGRQFSNSRSEMNVSTLELGDSALYLCASSLRDNLNSPLHFGNGTRLTVT.

The chain joins TRBV30 to TRBJ2-7; a possible D gene is TRBD1 (5 bases). V was pared by 3 bases and J by 3 bases, with 18 bases between. The CDR3 is made up of 15 amino acids. Germline V CDR1 and CDR2: GTSNPN, SVGIG (reference sequence). This CDR3 is CAWSLGRFVGYEQYF. CDR3 bases: TGTGCCTGGAGCCTGGGGCGGTTCGTAGGCTACGAGCAGTACTTC.

This clone was detected a few times. CDR3 DNA sequence: TGCGCCAGCAGCCAAGTCGCAGTTGCCCGTGAAAAACTGTTTTTT. The encoded protein is CASSQVAVAREKLFF. J is TRBJ1-4 and V is TRBV4-3, with unresolved D. Trimming removed 1 base from V and 7 bases from J, with 13 bases in between. The CDR3 extends over 15 amino acids. Germline V gene data show CDR1 as LGHNA and CDR2 as YSLEER.

V usage is TRBV4-3 and J usage is TRBJ1-2; 10 nucleotides line up with TRBD1. J was trimmed by 4 bases and V by 2 bases; bases with no gene match: 1. This CDR3 has 14 residues. Germline V gives CDR1 LGHNA, CDR2 YSLEER. The CDR3 DNA follows: TGCGCCAGCAGCCAAAGGACAGGGGGCTATGGCTACACCTTC. Its protein product is CASSQRTGGYGYTF.

This clone was observed a handful of times. This rearrangement joins TRBV10-3 to TRBJ2-7; D might be TRBD1 (6 bases). The germline CDR1 and CDR2 sequences are ENHRY and SYGVKD. The CDR3 is 12 amino acids. V lost 8 bases to trimming and J lost 1 base, with 9 bases between them. The CDR3 loop reads CAIAGDSYEQYF. CDR3 sequence (DNA): TGTGCCATCGCAGGGGATTCCTACGAGCAGTACTTC.

CDR3 region: CASSYRENSPLHF. CDR3 nucleotides: TGTGCCAGCAGCTACAGGGAAAATTCACCCCTCCACTTT. This chain joins TRBV27 and TRBJ1-6; D might be TRBD1 (6 bases). In germline, CDR1 is MNHEY, CDR2 SMNVEV (reference sequence). V was trimmed by 6 bases and J by 7 bases, leaving 10 bases between them. CDR3 length: 13 amino acids.

This chain joins TRBV2 and TRBJ1-5; D gene unclear. This CDR3 is 14 amino acids long. Germline assignment: CDR1 SNHLY and CDR2 FYNNEI. Deletions cut 6 bases from V and 7 bases from J, with 16 bases between. The CDR3 spells CASSTEITGQPQHF. In nucleotides, the CDR3 is TGTGCCAGCAGCACGGAAATAACGGGACAGCCCCAGCATTTT.

The rearrangement links TRBV2 to TRBJ2-1; the D gene is possibly TRBD2 (6 bases). The CDR3 sequence is 12 residues long. CDR1 is SNHLY, CDR2 FYNNEI, per germline. V was trimmed by 8 bases and J by 6 bases, leaving 11 bases between them. The CDR3 reads CASEMGGNEQFF. CDR3 DNA sequence: TGTGCCAGCGAGATGGGAGGCAATGAGCAGTTCTTC.

The chain recombines TRBV28 with TRBJ2-7; weak D call: TRBD1 (5 bases). Germline CDR1 and CDR2: MDHEN and SYDVKM. Trimming left V 6 bases short and J 2 bases short, with 11 bases between. The CDR3 runs 13 residues. DNA for the CDR3: TGTGCCAGCAGACTTAGGGGTCCCTACGAGCAGTACTTC. Protein sequence: CASRLRGPYEQYF.

On this clone itself: The junction does not match germline at one end; this may be a read error. The CDR3 region is CATSRQGVVDEQYF. In nucleotides, the CDR3 is TGTGCCACTAGCCGGCAGGGGGTCGTCGACGAGCAGTATTTC. The chain combines TRBV6-1 with TRBJ2-7; 7 nucleotides line up with TRBD1. CDR1 MNHNS and CDR2 SASEGT come from the germline V gene. This CDR3 has 14 residues.

This clone was seen a handful of times. The rearrangement uses TRBV6-1 and TRBJ1-5; D gene unclear. CDR1 MNHNS and CDR2 SASEGT come from the germline V gene. Trimming took off 10 bases at V and 5 bases at J, with 12 bases between the two ends. The CDR3 covers 12 residues. In DNA, the CDR3 is TGTGCCACCGGAGAGAACTATCAGCCCCAGCATTTT. It translates to CATGENYQPQHF.

Here the CDR3 DNA reads TGCGCCAGCAGCCCAGGGACAGTTCACCCCTACGAGCAGTACTTC. Translation gives CASSPGTVHPYEQYF. The chain combines TRBV4-1 with TRBJ2-7, with TRBD1 identical over 7 bases. Looked up from germline, CDR1 is MGHRA and CDR2 is YSYEKL. Losses at the gene ends were 4 bases for V and 2 bases for J; bases not matched to a gene: 8. CDR3 length: 15 residues.

The CDR3 DNA reads TGTGCCAGCAGCTCGACTAGCGGGGGTGAGACCCAGTACTTC. Protein product: CASSSTSGGETQYF. The rearrangement links TRBV7-9 to TRBJ2-5; 12 bases line up with TRBD2. The CDR3 loop spans 14 amino acids. Per germline, CDR1 SEHNR and CDR2 FQNEAQ (reference sequence). J gave up 5 bases and V 4 bases, and 2 bases lay outside the gene matches.